One sample yielded the 22 T cell receptor beta chains listed below, sequenced in a study of T cells after yellow fever vaccination. TCRdb independently ran MiXCR on the 5' RACE reads; one entry per CDR3 protein. The table has fewer than 450,000 distinct CDR3 sequences, under 5% seen once. The starting material was PBMCs, obtained 5 days after the yellow fever booster vaccination. The origin of the receptors is a man younger than 35 who received the YFV17D yellow fever vaccine.

This clonotype was seen a few times. The genes are TRBV12-3 or TRBV12-4 and TRBJ2-5; no firm D call. Trimming took 1 base from V and 9 from J, leaving 12 bases between them. The CDR3 totals 13 residues. This CDR3 reads CASSLEGSGAQYF. The CDR3 nucleotides are TGTGCCAGCAGTTTAGAAGGTTCTGGAGCCCAGTACTTC.

The rearrangement links TRBV6-2 or TRBV6-3 to TRBJ2-1; D gene uncertain. This CDR3 has 14 amino acids. Germline V gene lookup returns CDR1 MNHEY and CDR2 SVGEGT. V was shortened by 7 bases and J by 5 bases, with 15 bases between the two germline ends. The CDR3 region has the DNA TGTGCCAGCAAGGTTCACCAACTGAACAATGAGCAGTTCTTC. It encodes CASKVHQLNNEQFF.

The chain couples TRBV15 to TRBJ2-7, with 12 bases aligning to TRBD1. V dropped 6 bases and J dropped 4; count of bases not matched to a gene: 7. The CDR3 is 15 residues long. Per germline, CDR1 LNHNV and CDR2 YYDKDF (reference sequence). The CDR3 nucleotides read TGTGCCACCAGTCGGGACAGGGGGCTCCCATACGAGCAGTACGTC. This gives the protein CATSRDRGLPYEQYV.

At least ten counts were recorded for this clonotype. This rearrangement joins TRBV10-2 to TRBJ2-5; 8 bases align to TRBD2. The germline CDR1 and CDR2 sequences are WSHSY and SAAADI. The CDR3 has 14 amino acids. With V trimmed by 4 bases and J by 2 bases, 3 bases remained unmatched. The CDR3 DNA reads TGCGCCAGCAGTGCCAGCGGGGGACAAGAGACCCAGTACTTC. This codes for CASSASGGQETQYF.

The V and J genes are TRBV4-3 and TRBJ1-2; D perhaps matches TRBD1 (5 bases). Germline values: CDR1 LGHNA, CDR2 YSLEER. CDR3 length: 13 residues. V lost 0 bases, J lost 8 bases, and 10 bases lay in between. CDR3 loop: CASSQDPGTGYTF. CDR3 coding DNA: TGCGCCAGCAGCCAAGATCCCGGGACCGGCTACACCTTC.

The V gene is TRBV5-1, the J gene TRBJ1-5; D is perhaps TRBD1 (5 bases). The CDR3 runs to 17 residues. The V and J ends lost 4 bases and 0 bases respectively, with 17 bases between them. In germline, CDR1 is SGHRS, CDR2 YFSETQ. In DNA form, the CDR3 reads TGCGCCAGCAGCCAAACCACCGGGACGGATAGCAATCAGCCCCAGCATTTT. The encoded protein is CASSQTTGTDSNQPQHF.

This clonotype has ten or more counts. This sequence joins TRBV2 and TRBJ2-5; D ambiguous. The ends were cut back, 6 bases at V and 4 bases at J, with 12 bases in the middle. This CDR3 is 13 amino acids long. Germline V gene sequence: CDR1 SNHLY, CDR2 FYNNEI. CDR3 bases: TGTGCCAGCAGAGAAACTCAAGTAGAGACCCAGTACTTC. It is translated as CASRETQVETQYF.

This clonotype was counted ten times or more. At one end, the junction sequence differs from germline, possibly due to a read error. The genes are TRBV10-2 and TRBJ1-1; unclear D gene. The CDR3 has 11 amino acids. CDR1 is WSHSY, CDR2 SAAADI, per germline. The CDR3 region has the DNA TGTGCCAGTGGAAGGAACACTGAAGCTTTCTTT. Translation gives CASGRNTEAFF.

This CDR3 reads CASSYPTSGGVETQYF. Written as DNA, the CDR3 is TGCGCCAGCAGCTACCCGACTAGCGGGGGAGTGGAGACCCAGTACTTC. The V call is TRBV5-1, the J call TRBJ2-5; 12 bases are shared with TRBD2. The CDR3 extends over 16 amino acids. The germline V gene has CDR1 SGHRS and CDR2 YFSETQ. V was clipped by 3 bases and J by 5 bases; unmatched bases: 8. Supplemented by reference TRBV5-1 and TRBJ2-5, the full variable domain reads KAGVTQTPRYLIKTRGQQVTLSCSPISGHRSVSWYQQTPGQGLQFLFEYFSETQRNKGNFPGRFSGRQFSNSRSEMNVSTLELGDSALYLCASSYPTSGGVETQYFGPGTRLLVL.

As regards this clonotype: A much larger clone lies a single base off, so this may be a read error. The conserved phenylalanine or tryptophan is not found at the CDR3 terminus, so this likely reflects a read error. The chain couples TRBV5-1 to TRBJ2-5; no firm D call. Germline V gene sequence: CDR1 SGHRS, CDR2 YFSETQ. The CDR3 is made up of 15 amino acids. V lost 0 bases, J lost 4 bases, and 13 bases lay in between. CDR3 loop: CASSLAASAAETQYL. The CDR3 DNA reads as TGCGCCAGCAGCTTGGCCGCGTCGGCGGCAGAGACCCAGTACCTC.

This clonotype was picked up a small number of times. The chain employs TRBV5-1 and TRBJ1-4, with TRBD1 matching over 9 bases. The CDR3 totals 15 residues. Germline CDR1 reads SGHRS; CDR2 reads YFSETQ. Trimming took 9 bases from V and 7 from J; bases not matched to a gene: 13. CDR3 residues: CATAVTGGASEKLFF. CDR3 bases: TGCGCCACCGCGGTAACAGGGGGCGCGTCTGAAAAACTGTTTTTT. The full variable domain, in which reference TRBV5-1 and TRBJ1-4 provide the parts outside the CDR3, is KAGVTQTPRYLIKTRGQQVTLSCSPISGHRSVSWYQQTPGQGLQFLFEYFSETQRNKGNFPGRFSGRQFSNSRSEMNVSTLELGDSALYLCATAVTGGASEKLFFGSGTQLSVL.

This clonotype came up many times. This chain links TRBV11-2 with TRBJ2-1, with 8 bases matching TRBD2. Germline values: CDR1 SGHAT, CDR2 FQNNGV. V shed 5 bases, J shed 15 bases, and the junction held 18 bases outside the gene matches. The length of the CDR3 is 15 residues. The CDR3 loop is CASSHSGGPVRGGFF. The CDR3 coding sequence is TGTGCCAGCAGCCACAGCGGGGGCCCCGTCCGGGGAGGGTTCTTC.

This clonotype was picked up many times. The chain carries TRBV5-4 and TRBJ2-1; D might be TRBD2 (6 bases). CDR1 is SGHNT and CDR2 is YYREEE in the germline V gene (reference sequence). The length of the CDR3 is 16 residues. Trimming left V 1 base short and J 8 bases short, with 19 bases between. CDR3 residues: CASSLRAGLPRDEQFF. The CDR3 DNA sequence: TGTGCCAGCAGCTTGCGGGCGGGGTTACCCAGAGATGAGCAGTTCTTC.

This clonotype was observed a handful of times. The V and J genes are TRBV5-6 and TRBJ2-3, with D perhaps assigned TRBD1 or TRBD2 (5 bases each). The CDR3 totals 16 residues. V was trimmed by 4 bases and J by 5 bases, leaving 20 bases between them. Per the germline V gene, CDR1 is SGHDT and CDR2 is YYEEEE. Here the CDR3 reads CASSQGDVGVGDTQYF. The CDR3 DNA reads TGTGCCAGCAGCCAGGGAGACGTCGGGGTCGGAGATACGCAGTATTTT.

This clonotype was seen repeatedly, ten times or more. V is TRBV6-1 and J is TRBJ2-3; TRBD1 matches 7 bases. V was pared by 6 bases and J by 2 bases, with 5 bases of the junction left unmatched. Germline loops: CDR1 MNHNS, CDR2 SASEGT. The CDR3 totals 14 residues. The CDR3 spells CASSPTGNTDTQYF. The DNA for the CDR3 is TGTGCCAGCAGCCCGACAGGGAACACAGATACGCAGTATTTT.

The genes are TRBV9 and TRBJ2-7, with a tentative D call TRBD2 (5 bases). V lost 4 bases and J lost 1, with 12 bases in between. The length of the CDR3 is 14 residues. Germline CDR1 reads SGDLS; CDR2 reads YYNGEE. CDR3 in amino acids: CASSQPTNSYEQYF. CDR3 nucleotides: TGTGCCAGCAGCCAACCGACTAATTCCTACGAGCAGTACTTC.

The chain uses TRBV20-1 and TRBJ1-6; the D is unclear. CDR1 is DFQATT and CDR2 is SNEGSKA in the germline V gene (reference sequence). This CDR3 spans 14 amino acids. The ends were cut back, 1 base at V and 9 bases at J, with 13 bases in the middle. The CDR3 here is CSARGGRLISPLHF. In nucleotides, the CDR3 is TGCAGTGCTAGAGGGGGTCGGCTCATTTCACCCCTCCACTTT.

This clonotype was counted at least ten times. The chain has TRBV9 and TRBJ2-3; 8 nucleotides line up with TRBD2. Trimming took 7 bases from V and 3 from J; bases not matched to a gene: 13. Germline V gene sequence: CDR1 SGDLS, CDR2 YYNGEE. The CDR3 contains 16 residues. For the CDR3, the DNA is TGTGCCAGCGTTCCGAGCGGGGGAAGGGAGACAGATACGCAGTATTTT. The encoded protein is CASVPSGGRETDTQYF. Combining the CDR3 with reference TRBV9 and TRBJ2-3 gives the whole variable domain DSGVTQTPKHLITATGQRVTLRCSPRSGDLSVYWYQQSLDQGLQFLIQYYNGEERAKGNILERFSAQQFPDLHSELNLSSLELGDSALYFCASVPSGGRETDTQYFGPGTRLTVL.

This clonotype occurred many times. The chain couples TRBV12-3 or TRBV12-4 to TRBJ1-5, with D perhaps TRBD1 (5 bases). CDR3 size: 12 residues. The V end lost 7 bases, the J end lost 7 bases, and 11 bases lay between the germline ends. The CDR3 is CASTFWGQPQHF. CDR3 DNA: TGTGCCAGCACCTTCTGGGGGCAGCCCCAGCATTTT.

The CDR3 protein is CASSIGQGGRETQYF. CDR3 DNA sequence: TGTGCCAGCAGCATAGGACAGGGAGGGCGTGAGACCCAGTACTTC. The V and J genes are TRBV7-9 and TRBJ2-5; D may be TRBD1 (8 bases). Trimming cost V 5 bases and J 5 bases, with 18 bases left between them. Germline V lookup: CDR1 SEHNR, CDR2 FQNEAQ (reference sequence). The CDR3 is 15 residues long.

This clonotype was detected ten times or more. This rearrangement joins TRBV4-3 to TRBJ1-1; D gene unclear. Between the trimmed V and J ends, which lost 0 bases and 5 bases, there was a span of 13 bases. Germline-derived CDR1 and CDR2 are LGHNA and YSLEER. The CDR3 is 15 amino acids. The CDR3: CASSQDYLGATEAFF. DNA of the CDR3: TGCGCCAGCAGCCAAGACTACCTTGGAGCGACTGAAGCTTTCTTT.

This clonotype was detected many times. V and J are TRBV5-1 and TRBJ2-2, with TRBD1 matching 10 bases. Germline CDR1 reads SGHRS; CDR2 reads YFSETQ. V gave up 0 bases and J gave up 3 bases; unmatched junction bases: 5. CDR3 length equals 17 residues. The CDR3 DNA reads as TGCGCCAGCAGCTTGGGGCCGACAGGGGGCGACACCGGGGAGCTGTTTTTT. It is translated as CASSLGPTGGDTGELFF.